The clone carrying this TCR beta chain has more than one count but fewer than ten. This entry belongs to a study of blood T cells in healthy people across ages. This CDR3 is built from 11 residues. Germline CDR1 reads SQVTM; CDR2 reads ANQGSEA. Together with a sample-barcoded 5' primer, a J-beta primer mix was included in a second PCR lasting about 7 to 12 cycles. TCRdb reprocessed the 5' RACE reads via MiXCR and lists one record per CDR3 protein. Seen here are 800,000 to 1,300,000 distinct CDR3 sequences, around 25% observed once, and the top ten hold approximately 0.75%. These data were also filed under a second study, of T cells of mothers and their children.

The sequence derives from a girl aged 2-10 years in good health. Sequenced: blood. The chain is built from TRBV29-1 and TRBJ2-5; no firm D call. The J call may be in error: the DNA end matches TRBJ2-1 better. CDR3 sequence reads: CSDRKYNEQFF. CDR3 nucleotides: TGCAGCGACCGAAAGTACAATGAGCAGTTCTTC.